This TCR beta chain is from a study of graft-versus-host responses after intestinal transplantation. Findings and caveats of the study: Where graft-donor T cell macrochimerism was present, patients had high graft-versus-host to host-versus-graft clonal ratios in allografts. Recipient bone marrow held GvH clones, some seen earlier in ileum or blood.

Details on this clone: Its antigen remains unidentified.

J gave up 2 bases and V 8 bases, and 8 bases lay outside the gene matches. The length of the CDR3 is 14 residues. Per germline, CDR1 SGHRS and CDR2 YFSETQ. Clones were read by immunoSEQ multiplex PCR, and TCRdb kept only the in-frame ones, dropping some. The sample consists of 85,000 to 100,000 clones, 93% of them appearing once. The chain recombines TRBV5-1 with TRBJ2-7; 9 positions match TRBD2. Sequences were derived from unstimulated CD8+ T cells sorted from spleen or lymph node cells, sampled before intestinal transplant. The TCR comes from a human donor who received an intestinal transplant. CDR3 nucleotides: TGCGCCAGTCGGCCGGGACTAGCCACCTACGAGCAGTACTTC. Its translation is CASRPGLATYEQYF.